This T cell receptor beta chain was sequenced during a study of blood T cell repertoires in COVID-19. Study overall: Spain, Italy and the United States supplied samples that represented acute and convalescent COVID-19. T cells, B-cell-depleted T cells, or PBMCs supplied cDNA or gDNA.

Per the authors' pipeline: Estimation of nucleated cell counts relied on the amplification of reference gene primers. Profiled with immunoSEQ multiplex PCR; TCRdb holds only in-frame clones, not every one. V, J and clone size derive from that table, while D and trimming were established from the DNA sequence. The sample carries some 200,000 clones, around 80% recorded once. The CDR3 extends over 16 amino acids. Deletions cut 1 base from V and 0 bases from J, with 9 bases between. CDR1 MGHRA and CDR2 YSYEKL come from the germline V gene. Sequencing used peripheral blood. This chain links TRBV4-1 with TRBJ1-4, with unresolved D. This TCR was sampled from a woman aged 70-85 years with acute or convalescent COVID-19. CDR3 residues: CASSQASTATNEKLFF. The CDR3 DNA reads TGCGCCAGCAGCCAAGCGAGTACAGCAACTAATGAAAAACTGTTTTTT.